This T cell receptor beta chain comes out of a study of human T cells and chemical hapten exposure. Individual cDNA molecules each carried unique molecular identifiers attached by the library. In the original analysis: Sample TCR totals centred on a median of about 92,000, ranging roughly 20,000 to 750,000. TCRdb redid the calling of the RACE reads with MiXCR, one entry per CDR3 protein. Clone size and V and J calls follow TCRdb, not the original study. The table has around 35,000 distinct CDR3 sequences, roughly 5% seen once; the top ten hold more than 10%. Trimming pared 1 base from V and 6 bases from J, leaving 14 bases between. CDR3 size: 15 residues. Germline V gene lookup returns CDR1 SGDLS and CDR2 YYNGEE. As to time point: healthy volunteer bleed at 6 weeks. The authors extracted total RNA from unfractionated whole blood. This clonotype was seen many times.

The sample was whole blood. V gene TRBV9 combines with J gene TRBJ2-1; possibly TRBD2 for D (5 bases). The receptor's source is a human donor in good health. Some clones in this sample may be carry-over from other donors' samples. CDR3 amino acids: CASSVYEGRANEQFF. Written as DNA, the CDR3 is TGTGCCAGCAGCGTATATGAGGGTCGGGCCAATGAGCAGTTCTTC.